This T cell receptor (beta chain) came from a study of blood T cell repertoires in COVID-19. Method: immunoSEQ multiplex PCR; TCRdb's copy keeps in-frame clones and lacks some. The table has 170,000 or so clones, approximately 87% seen once. Germline V gene lookup returns CDR1 SGHTA and CDR2 FQGNSA. The CDR3 covers 15 residues. Germline trimming cut 0 bases from V and 8 bases from J; bases unmatched to any gene: 5. This chain connects TRBV7-2 to TRBJ2-1; 9 bases are shared with TRBD2. The sequencing input was peripheral blood. The clonotype originates from a young woman who had recovered from COVID-19. The CDR3 coding sequence is TGTGCCAGCAGCTTAGCTAGCGGGAGTGGATATGAGCAGTTCTTC. This encodes CASSLASGSGYEQFF.